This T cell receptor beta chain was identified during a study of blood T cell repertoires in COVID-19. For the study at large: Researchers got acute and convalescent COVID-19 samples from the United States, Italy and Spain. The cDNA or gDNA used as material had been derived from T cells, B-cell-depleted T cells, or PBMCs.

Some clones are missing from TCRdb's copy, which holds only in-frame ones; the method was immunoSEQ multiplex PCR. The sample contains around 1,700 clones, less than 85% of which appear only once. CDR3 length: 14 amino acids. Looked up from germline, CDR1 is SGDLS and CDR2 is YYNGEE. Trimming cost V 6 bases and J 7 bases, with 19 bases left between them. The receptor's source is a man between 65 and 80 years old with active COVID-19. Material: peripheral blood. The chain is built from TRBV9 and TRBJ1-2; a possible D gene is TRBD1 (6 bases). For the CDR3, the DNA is TGTGCCAGCACCCTGCAGGGGTGGCGTGGTGGCTACACCTTC. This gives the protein CASTLQGWRGGYTF. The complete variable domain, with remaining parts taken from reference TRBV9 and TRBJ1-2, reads DSGVTQTPKHLITATGQRVTLRCSPRSGDLSVYWYQQSLDQGLQFLIQYYNGEERAKGNILERFSAQQFPDLHSELNLSSLELGDSALYFCASTLQGWRGGYTFGSGTRLTVV.